This TCR beta chain was recovered during a study of T cells in Graves' hyperthyroidism and ophthalmopathy. Turning to the study itself: Peripheral blood was acquired at first diagnosis, ahead of any therapy whatsoever. Overall study findings and caveats: Blood also carried most thyroid clonotypes expanded above 0.001.

About 9.4 ml fresh peripheral blood yielded the PBMCs. Concerning this clonotype itself: No antigen is known for it.

TCR beta CDR3 region amplification was performed from RNA transcripts. During a first-round RT-PCR of the TCR CDR3, the HTBI primer set was used. TCRdb reprocessed the multiplex PCR reads with MiXCR, giving one entry per CDR3 protein. The table has about 600,000 distinct CDR3 sequences, roughly 15% seen once. The CDR3 length is 13 residues. Germline assignment: CDR1 MNHEY and CDR2 SMNVEV (reference sequence). Between the trimmed V and J ends, which lost 7 bases and 4 bases, there was a span of 10 bases. This receptor was obtained from a woman aged 45-65 years with Graves' ophthalmopathy. The sample taken for sequencing was blood. The chain links TRBV27 to TRBJ2-2; D call uncertain. The CDR3 DNA sequence: TGTGCCAGCACCACCGGTGGCACCGGGGAGCTGTTTTTT. This codes for CASTTGGTGELFF.